Listed below are T cell receptor beta chains from one sample, sequenced in a study of molecular identifiers for immune sequencing clone quantification. TCRdb reanalysed the PCR reads using MiXCR and keeps one entry per CDR3 protein. Of around 470,000 distinct CDR3 sequences in the sample, approximately 25% are singletons; the top ten hold 0.7% to 0.9%. The sequenced material came from naive CD8+ T cells from blood, with Jurkat cell RNA spiked in. These receptors were taken from a human donor in good health. Some libraries in this study had Jurkat cell RNA spiked in. The CDR3 runs from the conserved cysteine through the conserved F or W. The order of the fields is D gene, clone size, V gene, J gene, CDR3 protein, CDR3 DNA. A D gene is named only where the DNA matches it firmly. Rows give clone size only sometimes, using once, few, many, or a class for an expanded clone.

d_call: TRBD1; clone_size: few; v_call: TRBV4-3; j_call: TRBJ2-7; cdr3_aa: CASSQESSGGSYEQYF; cdr3_nt: TGCGCCAGCAGCCAAGAGTCGTCAGGGGGAAGCTACGAGCAGTACTTC
d_call: TRBD1; clone_size: many; v_call: TRBV30; j_call: TRBJ1-1; cdr3_aa: CAWGQGTEAFF; cdr3_nt: TGTGCCTGGGGACAGGGAACTGAAGCTTTCTTT
d_call: TRBD2; clone_size: few; v_call: TRBV7-9; j_call: TRBJ2-5; cdr3_aa: CASSLGVAGGQETQYF; cdr3_nt: TGTGCCAGCAGCTTAGGGGTAGCGGGGGGCCAAGAGACCCAGTACTTC
d_call: .; clone_size: many; v_call: TRBV30; j_call: TRBJ1-1; cdr3_aa: CAWAPGGTEAFF; cdr3_nt: TGTGCCTGGGCGCCGGGGGGCACTGAAGCTTTCTTT
d_call: TRBD2; clone_size: few; v_call: TRBV6-4; j_call: TRBJ2-1; cdr3_aa: CASRGGLADNEQFF; cdr3_nt: TGTGCCAGCAGAGGAGGTCTAGCGGACAATGAGCAGTTCTTC
d_call: .; clone_size: many; v_call: TRBV29-1; j_call: TRBJ2-7; cdr3_aa: CSVELLSGGYEQYF; cdr3_nt: TGCAGCGTTGAACTACTTAGTGGGGGGTACGAGCAGTACTTC
d_call: .; clone_size: few; v_call: TRBV12-3/TRBV12-4; j_call: TRBJ2-3; cdr3_aa: CASSLGGGAREDFSTDTQYF; cdr3_nt: TGTGCCAGCAGTTTAGGGGGTGGGGCTCGAGAGGATTTTAGCACAGATACGCAGTATTTT
d_call: .; clone_size: few; v_call: TRBV5-6; j_call: TRBJ1-6; cdr3_aa: CASSFQSYNSPLHF; cdr3_nt: TGTGCCAGCAGCTTCCAGAGTTATAATTCACCCCTCCACTTT
d_call: .; clone_size: few; v_call: TRBV20-1; j_call: TRBJ2-7; cdr3_aa: CSASHGTHPYEQYF; cdr3_nt: TGCAGTGCTAGTCACGGGACACACCCCTACGAGCAGTACTTC
d_call: .; clone_size: .; v_call: TRBV7-2; j_call: TRBJ2-5; cdr3_aa: CASSLARGGPETQYF; cdr3_nt: TGTGCCAGCAGCTTAGCCAGGGGGGGTCCGGAGACCCAGTACTTC
d_call: .; clone_size: few; v_call: TRBV4-1; j_call: TRBJ2-1; cdr3_aa: CASSQDGGTWPYEQFF; cdr3_nt: TGCGCCAGCAGCCAAGATGGAGGGACTTGGCCGTATGAGCAGTTCTTC
d_call: .; clone_size: many; v_call: TRBV30; j_call: TRBJ2-7; cdr3_aa: CAWSVRQQAYEQYF; cdr3_nt: TGTGCCTGGAGTGTACGACAGCAGGCCTACGAGCAGTACTTC
d_call: TRBD2; clone_size: many; v_call: TRBV7-9; j_call: TRBJ2-7; cdr3_aa: CASSTSGGAGAHEQYF; cdr3_nt: TGTGCCAGCAGCACCTCCGGTGGAGCGGGAGCACACGAGCAGTACTTC
d_call: .; clone_size: few; v_call: TRBV11-2; j_call: TRBJ1-1; cdr3_aa: CASSLQTGREAFF; cdr3_nt: TGTGCCAGCAGCTTACAAACAGGACGTGAAGCTTTCTTT
d_call: .; clone_size: .; v_call: TRBV19; j_call: TRBJ1-1; cdr3_aa: CASRLGRGTEALF; cdr3_nt: TGTGCCAGTAGGTTGGGCCGCGGGACTGAAGCTTTATTT
d_call: TRBD1; clone_size: many; v_call: TRBV5-1; j_call: TRBJ2-7; cdr3_aa: CASTLTGTGSYEQYF; cdr3_nt: TGCGCCAGTACACTTACCGGGACAGGGTCCTACGAGCAGTACTTC